These T cell receptor beta chains were read from a single sample in a study of memory CD4+ T cells and cytomegalovirus serostatus. Profiling relied on immunoSEQ multiplex PCR, and the TCRdb table lists in-frame clones only, not all of them. In the table there are more than 40,000 clones, about 82% of which are singletons. The source material was memory CD4+ T cells from blood. These receptors all come from an adult in good health and CMV-seronegative. CDR3s include the opening cysteine and the closing phenylalanine or tryptophan. Fields, in order: V gene, clone size, D gene, J gene, CDR3 protein, CDR3 DNA. D genes are given only for firm matches. Rows give clone size only sometimes, using once, few, many, or a class for an expanded clone.

v_call: TRBV7-2; clone_size: -; d_call: TRBD2; j_call: TRBJ2-1; cdr3_aa: CASRYGLAGVGEQFF; cdr3_nt: TGTGCCAGCAGGTACGGACTAGCGGGAGTTGGTGAGCAGTTCTTC
v_call: TRBV4-2; clone_size: -; d_call: TRBD1; j_call: TRBJ1-2; cdr3_aa: CASSPNIDRDYGYTF; cdr3_nt: TGTGCCAGCAGCCCCAACATTGACAGGGACTATGGCTACACCTTC
v_call: TRBV9; clone_size: -; d_call: TRBD1; j_call: TRBJ1-2; cdr3_aa: CASSVGPGGEEGYTF; cdr3_nt: TGTGCCAGCAGCGTAGGGCCAGGGGGCGAAGAAGGCTACACCTTC
v_call: TRBV5-4; clone_size: -; d_call: -; j_call: TRBJ2-5; cdr3_aa: CASSVGGVMSETQYF; cdr3_nt: TGTGCCAGCAGCGTGGGCGGGGTAATGAGCGAGACCCAGTACTTC
v_call: TRBV7-3; clone_size: few; d_call: TRBD2; j_call: TRBJ2-7; cdr3_aa: CASSTAGGPYEQYF; cdr3_nt: TGTGCCAGCAGCACGGCGGGAGGGCCCTACGAGCAGTACTTC
v_call: TRBV7-2; clone_size: -; d_call: TRBD1; j_call: TRBJ2-6; cdr3_aa: CASSLGTAGANVLTF; cdr3_nt: TGTGCCAGCAGCCTAGGGACAGCTGGGGCCAACGTCCTGACTTTC
v_call: TRBV6-5; clone_size: once; d_call: -; j_call: TRBJ1-5; cdr3_aa: CASRSGNQPQHF; cdr3_nt: TGTGCCAGCAGATCGGGCAATCAGCCCCAGCATTTT
v_call: TRBV18; clone_size: once; d_call: -; j_call: TRBJ2-3; cdr3_aa: CASSPQPQGSRTDTQYF; cdr3_nt: TGTGCCAGCTCACCACAGCCCCAGGGGTCGAGAACAGATACGCAGTATTTT
v_call: TRBV5-1; clone_size: -; d_call: TRBD1; j_call: TRBJ2-5; cdr3_aa: CASRERGQGQGTQYF; cdr3_nt: TGCGCCAGCAGGGAAAGGGGGCAAGGACAAGGGACCCAGTACTTC
v_call: TRBV20-1; clone_size: -; d_call: -; j_call: TRBJ2-7; cdr3_aa: CSARVEYEQYF; cdr3_nt: TGCAGTGCTAGAGTGGAATACGAGCAGTACTTC
v_call: TRBV29-1; clone_size: -; d_call: -; j_call: TRBJ2-7; cdr3_aa: CSVGQSSYEQYF; cdr3_nt: TGCAGCGTTGGGCAAAGCTCCTACGAGCAGTACTTC
v_call: TRBV7-2; clone_size: -; d_call: TRBD2; j_call: TRBJ2-5; cdr3_aa: CASSLWGLISGGQVAQYF; cdr3_nt: TGTGCCAGCAGCTTATGGGGTTTGATTTCGGGGGGTCAAGTGGCCCAGTACTTC
v_call: TRBV4-3; clone_size: -; d_call: -; j_call: TRBJ2-5; cdr3_aa: CASSQGLTGLQETQYF; cdr3_nt: TGCGCCAGCAGCCAGGGACTGACAGGCCTCCAAGAGACCCAGTACTTC
v_call: TRBV7-2; clone_size: -; d_call: TRBD2; j_call: TRBJ2-7; cdr3_aa: CASSPVRTSGTSAYEQYF; cdr3_nt: TGTGCCAGCAGCCCAGTTCGGACTAGCGGGACCAGCGCCTACGAGCAGTACTTC
v_call: TRBV15; clone_size: -; d_call: -; j_call: TRBJ2-5; cdr3_aa: CATSRGDRTQYF; cdr3_nt: TGTGCCACCAGCAGAGGAGACAGAACCCAGTACTTC
v_call: TRBV7-2; clone_size: -; d_call: -; j_call: TRBJ2-2; cdr3_aa: CASSSIRATNTGELFF; cdr3_nt: TGTGCCAGCAGCTCGATTAGGGCCACCAACACCGGGGAGCTGTTTTTT
v_call: TRBV5-6; clone_size: -; d_call: -; j_call: TRBJ2-2; cdr3_aa: CASSPWGPGELFF; cdr3_nt: TGTGCCAGCAGCCCATGGGGGCCCGGGGAGCTGTTTTTT
v_call: TRBV4-2; clone_size: -; d_call: TRBD1; j_call: TRBJ1-5; cdr3_aa: CASSPDRDRADQPQHF; cdr3_nt: TGTGCCAGCAGCCCGGACCGGGACAGGGCCGATCAGCCCCAGCATTTT
v_call: TRBV2; clone_size: -; d_call: -; j_call: TRBJ2-3; cdr3_aa: CASTGRTVTDTQYF; cdr3_nt: TGTGCCAGCACTGGGAGGACAGTCACAGATACGCAGTATTTT
v_call: TRBV5-6; clone_size: -; d_call: TRBD2; j_call: TRBJ2-3; cdr3_aa: CASSLTSGSTQYF; cdr3_nt: TGTGCCAGCAGCTTGACTAGCGGGAGTACGCAGTATTTT
v_call: TRBV18; clone_size: -; d_call: TRBD1; j_call: TRBJ1-5; cdr3_aa: CASSPGQGAVQPQHF; cdr3_nt: TGTGCCAGCTCACCGGGACAGGGGGCTGTTCAGCCCCAGCATTTT
v_call: TRBV20-1; clone_size: -; d_call: -; j_call: TRBJ1-2; cdr3_aa: CSAQASRYHTF; cdr3_nt: TGCAGTGCTCAGGCGAGCAGATATCACACCTTC
v_call: TRBV2; clone_size: -; d_call: TRBD2; j_call: TRBJ2-3; cdr3_aa: CASSQGLADTQYF; cdr3_nt: TGTGCCAGCAGTCAAGGACTAGCAGATACGCAGTATTTT
v_call: TRBV4-1; clone_size: -; d_call: -; j_call: TRBJ2-7; cdr3_aa: CASSHRLDSYEQYF; cdr3_nt: TGCGCCAGCAGCCATAGATTGGATTCCTACGAGCAGTACTTC
v_call: TRBV5-4; clone_size: -; d_call: TRBD1; j_call: TRBJ1-1; cdr3_aa: CASSMYGTGAAFF; cdr3_nt: TGTGCCAGCAGCATGTACGGGACAGGGGCGGCTTTCTTT
v_call: TRBV5-6; clone_size: once; d_call: -; j_call: TRBJ2-3; cdr3_aa: CASSLGPAAPGDTQYF; cdr3_nt: TGTGCCAGCAGCTTGGGCCCAGCCGCCCCGGGGGATACGCAGTATTTT
v_call: TRBV28; clone_size: -; d_call: -; j_call: TRBJ2-1; cdr3_aa: CASSPSSGNEQFF; cdr3_nt: TGTGCCAGCAGTCCGTCCTCGGGCAATGAGCAGTTCTTC
v_call: TRBV25-1; clone_size: -; d_call: -; j_call: TRBJ1-3; cdr3_aa: CASSARGGSGNTIYF; cdr3_nt: TGTGCCAGCAGTGCCCGGGGGGGCTCTGGAAACACCATATATTTT
v_call: TRBV28; clone_size: -; d_call: -; j_call: TRBJ1-2; cdr3_aa: CASIDRYGSGYTF; cdr3_nt: TGTGCCTCTATCGACAGGTATGGATCCGGCTACACCTTC
v_call: TRBV13; clone_size: -; d_call: -; j_call: TRBJ2-7; cdr3_aa: CASNMIGVRGEQYF; cdr3_nt: TGTGCCAGCAACATGATAGGGGTGAGGGGCGAGCAGTACTTC
v_call: TRBV10-1; clone_size: -; d_call: TRBD1; j_call: TRBJ2-2; cdr3_aa: CASSEMSTGENTGELFF; cdr3_nt: TGCGCCAGCAGTGAGATGTCGACAGGGGAGAACACCGGGGAGCTGTTTTTT
v_call: TRBV28; clone_size: once; d_call: TRBD1; j_call: TRBJ1-1; cdr3_aa: CASRPSTGGLAEAFF; cdr3_nt: TGTGCCAGCAGGCCCTCTACAGGGGGCCTAGCAGAAGCTTTCTTT
v_call: TRBV5-8; clone_size: -; d_call: -; j_call: TRBJ2-6; cdr3_aa: CASTLFRQFAGANVLTF; cdr3_nt: TGTGCCAGCACCCTGTTTAGACAGTTTGCAGGGGCCAACGTCCTGACTTTC
v_call: TRBV5-6; clone_size: -; d_call: -; j_call: TRBJ2-3; cdr3_aa: CASSYRGTGTDTQYF; cdr3_nt: TGTGCCAGCAGCTACCGGGGTACTGGCACAGATACGCAGTATTTT
v_call: TRBV10-2; clone_size: few; d_call: -; j_call: TRBJ1-1; cdr3_aa: CATGTVTTEAFF; cdr3_nt: TGCGCCACCGGGACGGTCACCACTGAAGCTTTCTTT
v_call: TRBV5-8; clone_size: -; d_call: -; j_call: TRBJ2-1; cdr3_aa: CASSAGQSSYNEQFF; cdr3_nt: TGTGCCAGCAGCGCCGGACAGTCCTCCTACAATGAGCAGTTCTTC
v_call: TRBV6-1; clone_size: -; d_call: -; j_call: TRBJ2-1; cdr3_aa: CASSTGSYNEQFF; cdr3_nt: TGTGCCAGCAGCACAGGCTCCTACAATGAGCAGTTCTTC
v_call: TRBV28; clone_size: few; d_call: -; j_call: TRBJ2-3; cdr3_aa: CASSLSVSTDTQYF; cdr3_nt: TGTGCCAGCAGTTTAAGCGTTAGCACAGATACGCAGTATTTT
v_call: TRBV5-1; clone_size: -; d_call: TRBD1; j_call: TRBJ2-7; cdr3_aa: CASSPLPGQGAVEQYF; cdr3_nt: TGCGCCAGCAGTCCATTACCGGGACAGGGGGCTGTCGAGCAGTACTTC
v_call: TRBV7-6; clone_size: -; d_call: -; j_call: TRBJ2-1; cdr3_aa: CASSPGAFRRRSYNEQFF; cdr3_nt: TGTGCCAGCAGCCCTGGGGCGTTTCGTCGACGCTCCTACAATGAGCAGTTCTTC
v_call: TRBV11-3; clone_size: few; d_call: -; j_call: TRBJ2-1; cdr3_aa: CASSLGEGGNEQFF; cdr3_nt: TGTGCCAGCAGCTTAGGTGAGGGGGGCAATGAGCAGTTCTTC
v_call: TRBV15; clone_size: -; d_call: -; j_call: TRBJ1-2; cdr3_aa: CATSRVGQGSEGYTF; cdr3_nt: TGTGCCACCAGCAGAGTAGGGCAGGGGTCAGAAGGCTACACCTTC
v_call: TRBV7-2; clone_size: once; d_call: TRBD1; j_call: TRBJ1-1; cdr3_aa: CASSLETGGTEAFF; cdr3_nt: TGTGCCAGCAGCTTAGAAACAGGGGGCACTGAAGCTTTCTTT
v_call: TRBV4-1; clone_size: -; d_call: -; j_call: TRBJ1-5; cdr3_aa: CASSQGGRSNQPQHF; cdr3_nt: TGCGCCAGCAGCCAAGGAGGGCGTAGCAATCAGCCCCAGCATTTT
v_call: TRBV2; clone_size: -; d_call: -; j_call: TRBJ2-2; cdr3_aa: CASSVDYGELFF; cdr3_nt: TGTGCCAGCAGTGTCGACTACGGGGAGCTGTTTTTT
v_call: TRBV6-6; clone_size: -; d_call: -; j_call: TRBJ1-1; cdr3_aa: CASSYSNGQAFF; cdr3_nt: TGTGCCAGCAGTTACTCGAATGGGCAAGCTTTCTTT